Sequencing of this TCR beta chain was carried out in a study of blood T cell repertoires in COVID-19. On the study more broadly: COVID-19 samples from acute and convalescent phases originated in the United States, Italy and Spain. The analysed material was cDNA or gDNA that came from T cells, B-cell-depleted T cells, or PBMCs.

Between the trimmed V and J ends, which lost 2 bases and 7 bases, there was a span of 10 bases. CDR1 SGDLS and CDR2 YYNGEE come from the germline V gene. The CDR3 runs to 14 residues. Assay: immunoSEQ multiplex PCR; the TCRdb copy retains only in-frame clones and omits some. The profile shows about 250,000 clones, about 84% of them singletons. The receptor's source is a woman over 75 with COVID-19, enrolled during active disease. The V call is TRBV9, the J call TRBJ1-6, with D perhaps matching TRBD1 (6 bases). Input material: peripheral blood. DNA of the CDR3: TGTGCCAGCAGCGTCGGGGGGCAGAATTCACCCCTCCACTTT. Residues: CASSVGGQNSPLHF.